This T cell receptor beta chain was documented in a study of blood T cell repertoires in COVID-19. The CDR3 runs 12 residues. Trimming stripped 5 bases from V and 4 bases from J, with 9 bases between. Germline V gene data show CDR1 as SEHNR and CDR2 as FQNEAQ (reference sequence). The method was immunoSEQ multiplex PCR; TCRdb's version includes in-frame clones alone and lacks a portion of them. The sample lists some 120,000 clones, under 90% occurring once. Sequencing was done on a sample of peripheral blood. This receptor was taken from a woman aged 60-70 years with acute or convalescent COVID-19. J is TRBJ2-7 and V is TRBV7-9; no clear D. Here the CDR3 DNA reads TGTGCCAGCAGCCTTATTTCGTACGAGCAGTACTTC. Translation gives CASSLISYEQYF.